These T cell receptor beta chains were read from a single sample in a study of regulatory T cells in long-lasting Graves disease. One entry per CDR3 protein results from TCRdb running MiXCR on the multiplex PCR reads. The table shows fewer than 450,000 distinct CDR3 sequences, with less than 25% occurring only once. The specimen was peripheral blood mononuclear cells (PBMCs), collected when the disease was refractory, from a patient treated with antithyroid drugs. The receptors were sampled from a female donor with Graves disease. CDR3s include the opening cysteine and the closing phenylalanine or tryptophan. A D gene is named only where the DNA matches it firmly. Size is stated for part of the rows, as once, few or many counts, or as a class when the clone is expanded.

clone_size,d_call,j_call,cdr3_length,v_call,cdr3_nt,cdr3_aa
.,.,TRBJ1-6,15,TRBV7-9,TGTGCCAGCAGCCGGGGACGGGGGGCTAATTCACCCCTCCACTTT,CASSRGRGANSPLHF
few,TRBD1,TRBJ2-7,17,TRBV15,TGTGCCACCAGCAGAGAAAGGAGAACGGACAGGGTAGTCGAGCAGTACTTC,CATSRERRTDRVVEQYF
few,TRBD1,TRBJ1-4,15,TRBV6-2/TRBV6-3,TGTGCCAGCAGTTCTCCGGGACAGGGGGGTGAAAAACTGTTTTTT,CASSSPGQGGEKLFF
few,TRBD1,TRBJ2-7,13,TRBV6-1,TGTGCCAGCAGCAGACAGGGGGACAACGAGCAGTACTTC,CASSRQGDNEQYF
many,TRBD2,TRBJ2-7,13,TRBV7-2,TGTGCCAGCAGACTAGCGGAAACCTACGAGCAGTACTTC,CASRLAETYEQYF
many,TRBD2,TRBJ2-7,16,TRBV7-2,TGTGCCAGCAGCTTATTAGCGGGAGGGCCCTCCTACGAGCAGTACTTC,CASSLLAGGPSYEQYF
.,.,TRBJ2-6,15,TRBV19,TGTGCCAGCAGTATACCCAACTCTGGGGCCAACGTCCTGACTTTC,CASSIPNSGANVLTF
few,.,TRBJ1-1,14,TRBV7-9,TGTGCCAGCAGCTTATTCGCAGGGGACACTGAAGCTTTCTTT,CASSLFAGDTEAFF
.,.,TRBJ1-5,15,TRBV27,TGTGCCAGCAGTGCATCAGACAGGTTTGGGCAGCCCCAGCATTTT,CASSASDRFGQPQHF
.,.,TRBJ2-5,13,TRBV29-1,TGCAGCGTTGGTGGGGGCTTGGGAGAGACCCAGTACTTC,CSVGGGLGETQYF